This T cell receptor beta chain originates from a study of blood T cell repertoires in COVID-19. Study-level information: Italy, Spain and the United States were the sources of the convalescent and acute COVID-19 samples. From T cells, B-cell-depleted T cells, or PBMCs came the material, which was cDNA or gDNA.

The CDR3 length is 11 residues. The germline gives CDR1 SQVTM, CDR2 ANQGSEA. Trimming cost V 7 bases and J 5 bases; bases outside gene matches: 4. Per the original methods: It was from reference gene primer amplification that nucleated cell counts were estimated. The repertoire was sequenced with immunoSEQ multiplex PCR; TCRdb's copy has only in-frame clones and lacks some. V, J and clone size derive from that table, while D and trimming were established from the DNA sequence. Of approximately 300,000 clones in the sample, around 88% were seen once. The chain couples TRBV29-1 to TRBJ1-1; 7 bases agree with TRBD1. The sample was peripheral blood. This TCR derives from a man aged 30-40 years with acute or convalescent COVID-19. This CDR3 is CSGGGYTEAFF. The CDR3 DNA is TGCAGCGGAGGGGGCTATACTGAAGCTTTCTTT.